This entry is about one T cell receptor (beta chain). Its antigen is currently unknown. The method was immunoSEQ multiplex PCR; TCRdb's version includes in-frame clones alone and lacks a portion of them. Found here are around 510,000 clones, about 80% of them singletons; the top ten hold about 12%. Germline lookup yields CDR1 MGHRA and CDR2 YSYEKL. V trimming: 1 base; J trimming: 5 bases; junction bases outside the gene matches: 13. There are 18 residues in the CDR3. The data derive from a study of shared clonotypes between healthy human individuals. Findings of the study overall: Sequencing depth was a factor that was expected to affect clonotype sharing among donors. Exclusively blood specimens were collected; tissue repertoires likely differ.

The source of this sequence is a woman in her thirties or forties in good health. Some clones in this sample may be carry-over from other donors' samples. The sequencing sample was made of PBMCs. The chain carries TRBV4-1 and TRBJ2-3, with 9 bases lining up with TRBD2. The CDR3 nucleotides read TGCGCCAGCAGCCAAGTAGCGGGAGTGGGCACAACACAAGATACGCAGTATTTT. Its protein is CASSQVAGVGTTQDTQYF.